In its sample, the clone carrying this TCR beta chain was seen once. Its cognate antigen is unknown. This CDR3 has 16 residues. Germline trimming cut 1 base from V and 5 bases from J; bases unmatched to any gene: 8. Germline values: CDR1 LGHNA, CDR2 YSLEER. The table came from immunoSEQ multiplex PCR; TCRdb's copy has only in-frame clones and leaves some out. The table has 100,000 or so clones, under 95% seen once; the top ten hold about 2%. This sample is part of a study of graft-versus-host responses after intestinal transplantation. Study information: Transplants given to recipients were multivisceral, liver-intestinal, or isolated intestinal. Each recipient received anti-thymocyte globulin induction, then tacrolimus and steroids for approximately three years.

Study-level findings and limits: With peak circulating GvH clone levels came an association with early post-transplant HvG declines.

The chain links TRBV4-3 to TRBJ2-1; the match to TRBD1 covers 7 bases. This TCR was recovered from a human donor who received an intestinal transplant. Sequencing used unstimulated CD8+ T cells sorted from spleen or lymph node cells, obtained before intestinal transplant. The CDR3 DNA follows: TGCGCCAGCAGCCAAGTAGGGGGCGGATGGGACAATGAGCAGTTCTTC. It yields the protein CASSQVGGGWDNEQFF.